This T cell receptor beta chain was sequenced during a study of cytomegalovirus exposure and HLA in healthy donors. Comments on this clone: Its antigen remains unknown.

The V end lost 4 bases, the J end lost 3 bases, and 16 bases lay between the germline ends. The V gene's germline CDR1 is MDHEN and CDR2 SYDVKM. The CDR3 has 15 residues. The study ran its PCR with 60 Vbeta and 13 Jbeta primers. Original analysis: An analysis that came later counted tens of millions of unique TCR beta chains, 9 million to 12 million shared. Clones were sequenced by immunoSEQ multiplex PCR, and TCRdb holds only the in-frame ones, with some missing. V, J and clone size were drawn from that table, and D and trimming were deduced from the DNA. This repertoire shows 150,000 to 200,000 clones, over 75% found once; its top ten account for about 2.2%. Findings and caveats of the study: The study assumed roughly uniform donor sequencing depth for presence/absence analyses. The study recorded 164 TCR beta chains that were cytomegalovirus-associated.

Sequencing was done on a sample of PBMCs. The chain recombines TRBV28 with TRBJ2-7; D possibly corresponds to TRBD1 (5 bases). The source of this sequence is a woman in her 50s in good health and CMV-seronegative. The CDR3 nucleotides read TGTGCCAGCAGTTCTTCAGGGTCTGGATTCTACGAGCAGTACTTC. It translates to CASSSSGSGFYEQYF.